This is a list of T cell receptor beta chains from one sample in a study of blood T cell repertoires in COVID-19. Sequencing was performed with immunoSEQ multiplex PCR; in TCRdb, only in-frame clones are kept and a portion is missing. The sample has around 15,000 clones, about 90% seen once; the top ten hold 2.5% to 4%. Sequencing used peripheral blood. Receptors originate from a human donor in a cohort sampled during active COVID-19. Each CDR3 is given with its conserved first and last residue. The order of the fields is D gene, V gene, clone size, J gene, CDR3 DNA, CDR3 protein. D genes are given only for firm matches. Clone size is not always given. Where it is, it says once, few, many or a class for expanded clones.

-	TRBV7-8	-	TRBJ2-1	TGTGCCAGCAGCTTTGACTACCACAATGAGCAGTTCTTC	CASSFDYHNEQFF
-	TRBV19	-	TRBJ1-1	TGTGCCAGTAGTATAGCTGCGGCAGGGCAAACTGAAGCTTTCTTT	CASSIAAAGQTEAFF
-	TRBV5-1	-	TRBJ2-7	TGCGCCAGCAGCTTTAAGGGGGAGGGCGAGCAGTACTTC	CASSFKGEGEQYF
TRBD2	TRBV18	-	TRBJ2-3	TGTGCCAGCTCACCTCGGGGGGGCGGCACAGATACGCAGTATTTT	CASSPRGGGTDTQYF
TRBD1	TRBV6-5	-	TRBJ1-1	TGTGCCAGCCTCCCCGACAGGGGAAAGAACACTGAAGCTTTCTTT	CASLPDRGKNTEAFF
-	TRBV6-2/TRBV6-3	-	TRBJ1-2	TGTGCCAGCAGTTACGGGCAGTCTAACTATGGCTACACCTTC	CASSYGQSNYGYTF
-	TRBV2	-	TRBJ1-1	TGTGCCAGCAGTCTTACAGGGAACACTGAAGCTTTCTTT	CASSLTGNTEAFF
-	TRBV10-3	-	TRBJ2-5	TGTGCCATCAGTGAGTCTGGGGGGAAAGAGACCCAGTACTTC	CAISESGGKETQYF
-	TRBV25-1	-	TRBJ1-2	TGTGCCAGCAGTGAAGGAGGGAACTATGGCTACACCTTC	CASSEGGNYGYTF
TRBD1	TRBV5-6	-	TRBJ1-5	TGTGCCAGCAGCTCCCGACAGGGATCGAATAGCAATCAGCCCCAGCATTTT	CASSSRQGSNSNQPQHF
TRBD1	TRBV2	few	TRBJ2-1	TGTGCCAGCAGTGATGTTCAGGGGGTCCCCTACAATGAGCAGTTCTTC	CASSDVQGVPYNEQFF
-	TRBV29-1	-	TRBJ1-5	TGCAGCGTTGTTTCGGGGGACGGCCAGCCCCAGCATTTT	CSVVSGDGQPQHF
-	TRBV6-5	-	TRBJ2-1	TGTGCCAGCAGTTACTCTCGGCAGGGGAACAATGAGCAGTTCTTC	CASSYSRQGNNEQFF
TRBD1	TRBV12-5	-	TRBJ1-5	TGTGCTAGTGCCTCACCCTGGACAGGTAATAGCAATCAGCCCCAGCATTTT	CASASPWTGNSNQPQHF
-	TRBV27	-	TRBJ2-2	TGTGCCATTCTTGCTAGCACCGGGGAGCTGTTTTTT	CAILASTGELFF
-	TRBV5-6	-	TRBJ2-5	TGTGCCAGCAGCTTTTACAGGTCCAGGGAGACCCAGTACTTC	CASSFYRSRETQYF
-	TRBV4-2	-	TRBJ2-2	TGTGCCAGCAGCCAAGAATCGGGGAACACCGGGGAGCTGTTTTTT	CASSQESGNTGELFF
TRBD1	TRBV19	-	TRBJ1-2	TGTGCCAGTAGATCAAGCCCCAAAACAGGGGGCCATGGCTACACCTTC	CASRSSPKTGGHGYTF
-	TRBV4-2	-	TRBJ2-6	TGTGCCAGCAGCCAAGGGCGGTTTGAGGGATCTGCAAGCTCTGGGGCCAACGTCCTGACTTTC	CASSQGRFEGSASSGANVLTF
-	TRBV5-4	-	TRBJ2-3	TGTGCCAGCAGCTGGCAGGGAACAGATACGCAGTATTTT	CASSWQGTDTQYF
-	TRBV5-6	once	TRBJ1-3	TGTGCCAGCCACATCGGAAACACCATATATTTT	CASHIGNTIYF
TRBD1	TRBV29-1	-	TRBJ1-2	TGCAGCATTGGGACAGGGGGCGGCTACACCTTC	CSIGTGGGYTF
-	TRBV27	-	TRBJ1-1	TGTGCCAGCAGTTTGGGTGGGCGAGCTTTCTTT	CASSLGGRAFF
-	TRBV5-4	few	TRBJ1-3	TGTGCCAGCAGCTTGGCAGGGTTAGGCTCTGGAAACACCATATATTTT	CASSLAGLGSGNTIYF
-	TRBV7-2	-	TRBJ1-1	TGTGCCAGCAGCCTGTCGACATCCATGAACACTGAAGCTTTCTTT	CASSLSTSMNTEAFF
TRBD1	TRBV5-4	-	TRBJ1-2	TGTGCCAGCAGCTTGACAGGGGGGGATGGCTACACCTTC	CASSLTGGDGYTF
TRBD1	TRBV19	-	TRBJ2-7	TGTGCCAGTAGTATATTTAATTGGGGGACAGAAAAATCCTACGAGCAGTACTTC	CASSIFNWGTEKSYEQYF